The 14 T cell receptor beta chains below were found in one sample sequenced in a study of CD4 T cells in relation to SARS-CoV-2 and coronaviruses. Data came from immunoSEQ multiplex PCR; TCRdb stores just in-frame clones and leaves some out. This sample has approximately 60,000 clones, with under 95% found just once. Sequences were obtained from naive CD4+ T cells from PBMCs. Subset described: naive CD4+ T cells isolated by negative enrichment. These receptors were obtained from an adult with COVID-19.

This clone was seen just once. V gene TRBV10-3 combines with J gene TRBJ1-3, with a possible D match to TRBD1 (5 bases). This CDR3 is 15 amino acids long. Germline-derived CDR1 and CDR2 are ENHRY and SYGVKD. V was pared by 5 bases and J by 0 bases, with 11 bases between. The CDR3 DNA reads TGTGCCATCAGTACCCGCGGGACCTCTGGAAACACCATATATTTT. It codes for CAISTRGTSGNTIYF.

This clone appeared a single time. Here the CDR3 DNA reads TGTGCCAGCAGCGGTCCACCTACCAACAATGAGCAGTTCTTC. Protein: CASSGPPTNNEQFF. The chain uses TRBV7-3 and TRBJ2-1; D not resolved. CDR1 is SGHTA, CDR2 FQGTGA, per germline. The CDR3 runs 14 residues. Trimming took 5 bases from V and 5 from J, leaving 13 bases between them. Looking up the rest from reference TRBV7-3 and TRBJ2-1 gives the full variable domain: GAGVSQTPSNKVTEKGKYVELRCDPISGHTALYWYRQSLGQGPEFLIYFQGTGAADDSGLPNDRFFAVRPEGSVSTLKIQRTERGDSAVYLCASSGPPTNNEQFFGPGTRLTVL.

The genes are TRBV12-3 or TRBV12-4 and TRBJ2-2; no definite D call. Trimming took 5 bases from V and 5 from J, leaving 3 bases between them. This CDR3 comprises 11 residues. DNA of the CDR3: TGTGCCAGCAGTGGGACCGGGGAGCTGTTTTTT. Translating it yields CASSGTGELFF.

The chain joins TRBV24-1 to TRBJ2-5; 9 bases agree with TRBD1. This CDR3 is 16 amino acids long. From germline, CDR1 is KGHDR and CDR2 SFDVKD. V shed 3 bases, J shed 3 bases, and the junction held 7 bases outside the gene matches. DNA for the CDR3: TGTGCCACCAGTGATCCTGGGGACAGGGTTAAAGAGACCCAGTACTTC. It yields the protein CATSDPGDRVKETQYF.

The genes are TRBV3-1 (or the pseudogene TRBV3-2) and TRBJ2-7; the match to TRBD2 covers 11 bases. Trimming removed 5 bases from V and 5 bases from J; junction bases left unmatched: 8. The length of the CDR3 is 15 residues. Germline V gives CDR1 LGHDT, CDR2 YNNKEL (reference sequence). The CDR3 here is CASSNSGRASHEQYF. The CDR3 DNA reads as TGTGCCAGCAGCAATAGCGGGAGGGCGTCCCACGAGCAGTACTTC.

The CDR3 sequence: CASSLGLAGGPISDTQYF. The CDR3 nucleotides are TGTGCCAGCAGCTTAGGACTAGCGGGAGGGCCTATCTCAGATACGCAGTATTTT. The chain is built from TRBV7-2 and TRBJ2-3, with 14 bases identical to TRBD2. Germline lookup yields CDR1 SGHTA and CDR2 FQGNSA. The V and J ends lost 1 base and 4 bases, in that order; junction bases with no gene match: 7. CDR3 length: 18 residues.

The chain uses TRBV12-3 or TRBV12-4 and TRBJ1-6; 7 bases are a match to TRBD1. The CDR3 extends over 12 amino acids. The V segment lost 5 bases and the J segment 13 bases; nucleotides outside the gene matches: 5. For the CDR3, the DNA is TGTGCCAGCAGTACCACAGGGGTTCCCCTCCACTTT. This gives the protein CASSTTGVPLHF.

The chain combines TRBV14 with TRBJ2-3, with D uncertain. Trimming left V 4 bases short and J 0 bases short, with 8 bases between. Germline V CDR1 and CDR2: SGHDN, FVKESK. The CDR3 spans 14 residues. The CDR3 nucleotides read TGTGCCAGCAGCCTGACACCTAGCACAGATACGCAGTATTTT. Its translation is CASSLTPSTDTQYF.

This chain connects TRBV30 to TRBJ2-7; possible D gene TRBD2, 6 bases. This CDR3 spans 11 amino acids. The V gene lost 5 bases and the J gene lost 6 bases, with 11 bases spanning the gap. Germline V gene data show CDR1 as GTSNPN and CDR2 as SVGIG (reference sequence). The chain's CDR3 is CAWARGAEQYF. The CDR3 DNA reads TGTGCCTGGGCCCGCGGGGCCGAGCAGTACTTC.

The CDR3 DNA is TGTGCCAGTAGTATTAGTGTGAATCAGCCCCAGCATTTT. Protein product: CASSISVNQPQHF. V is TRBV19 and J is TRBJ1-5, with D unclear. Per germline, CDR1 LNHDA and CDR2 SQIVND (reference sequence). With 3 bases removed from V and 4 bases from J, the gap between germline ends came to 7 bases. This CDR3 has 13 residues.

This clone was counted once. The chain recombines TRBV28 with TRBJ1-5; 8 bases agree with TRBD1. Germline V gene sequence: CDR1 MDHEN, CDR2 SYDVKM. V was clipped by 4 bases and J by 9 bases; unmatched bases: 8. This CDR3 is built from 14 residues. The CDR3 loop is CASSSPGQAPPQHF. CDR3 nucleotide sequence: TGTGCCAGCAGTTCTCCGGGACAGGCTCCGCCCCAGCATTTT.

The chain couples TRBV2 to TRBJ1-6, with unresolved D. V dropped 6 bases and J dropped 10 bases, with 16 bases sitting between them. The V gene's germline CDR1 is SNHLY and CDR2 FYNNEI. The CDR3 spans 14 residues. This CDR3 reads CASSIVRPASPLHF. Written as DNA, the CDR3 is TGTGCCAGCAGCATTGTGCGTCCAGCCTCACCCCTCCACTTT.

This clone was picked up a small number of times. The chain couples TRBV2 to TRBJ2-5; D gene uncertain. With 4 bases removed from V and 1 base from J, the gap between germline ends came to 4 bases. Germline CDR1 SNHLY, CDR2 FYNNEI. The CDR3 extends over 12 amino acids. Here the CDR3 reads CASSGLQETQYF. For the CDR3, the DNA is TGTGCCAGCAGTGGACTCCAAGAGACCCAGTACTTC.

This rearrangement joins TRBV9 to TRBJ2-7; unclear D gene. V was pared by 4 bases and J by 7 bases, with 12 bases between. The V gene's germline CDR1 is SGDLS and CDR2 YYNGEE. The CDR3 totals 12 residues. The CDR3 loop is CASSPAVGEQYF. CDR3 coding DNA: TGTGCCAGCAGCCCTGCCGTTGGGGAGCAGTACTTC. Full variable domain (missing parts from reference TRBV9 and TRBJ2-7): DSGVTQTPKHLITATGQRVTLRCSPRSGDLSVYWYQQSLDQGLQFLIQYYNGEERAKGNILERFSAQQFPDLHSELNLSSLELGDSALYFCASSPAVGEQYFGPGTRLTVT.